This T cell receptor beta chain was identified during a study of shared clonotypes between healthy human individuals. Germline V gives CDR1 MDHEN, CDR2 SYDVKM. V gave up 2 bases and J gave up 8 bases, with 18 bases separating them. There are 15 residues in the CDR3. Each unsorted PBMC replicate got 300 ng genomic DNA, around 30,000 genomes. Source study methods: There were no quality scores in the junction-only immunoSEQ sequences, so filtering differed. Sequenced by immunoSEQ multiplex PCR; TCRdb stores in-frame clones only, minus some. The DNA was the basis for D and trimming; V, J and clone size are from that table. The sample contains approximately 510,000 clones, more than 65% of which appear only once. Adult donors, all healthy and HIV-negative, had no recent acute infections or vaccinations. Caucasian adults living in Nashville, Tennessee, provided all samples.

The receptor was isolated from a woman aged 35 to 49 in good health. Some clones in this sample may be carry-over from other donors' samples. This rearrangement joins TRBV28 to TRBJ1-2; no reliable D call. Sequencing was done on a sample of PBMCs. CDR3 DNA: TGTGCCAGCAGTTTAGAGGCCAGGTTTGGGCGAGGCTACACCTTC. This sequence encodes CASSLEARFGRGYTF.